What follows is one TCR beta chain and its context. The germline CDR1 and CDR2 sequences are KGHSH and LQKENI. V dropped 3 bases and J dropped 1 base, with 23 bases sitting between them. The CDR3 totals 19 residues. The data originate from a study of blood T cell repertoires in COVID-19. Study details: PBMCs, B-cell-depleted T cells, or T cells were the source of the cDNA or gDNA that made up the material.

TCRdb's copy holds only in-frame clones and misses some; the assay was immunoSEQ multiplex PCR. The sample holds some 97,000 clones, approximately 86% seen once. The chain links TRBV18 to TRBJ2-3; D is perhaps TRBD2 (6 bases). The clonotype was recovered from a human donor in a cohort sampled during active COVID-19. Material: peripheral blood. CDR3 nucleotide sequence: TGTGCCAGCTCACCGCCGCGAGGGGCCGGAGGGGAGCGCACAGATACGCAGTATTTT. It yields the protein CASSPPRGAGGERTDTQYF.